A selection of T cell receptor beta chains follows, all from one sample in a study of cytomegalovirus exposure and HLA in healthy donors. Clones were sequenced by immunoSEQ multiplex PCR, and TCRdb holds only the in-frame ones, with some missing. The table includes about 280,000 clones, 88% detected once. The sample was PBMCs. The receptors stem from a woman aged 18-30 years in good health and CMV-seronegative. CDR3s include the opening cysteine and the closing phenylalanine or tryptophan. D genes are given only for firm matches.

V gene	J gene	D gene	CDR3 length	CDR3 DNA	CDR3 protein
TRBV7-2	TRBJ1-2	TRBD1	16	TGTGCCAGCAGCTTAGGAATCGGGGACAGGGTCGGCGGCTACACCTTC	CASSLGIGDRVGGYTF
TRBV15	TRBJ2-7	TRBD2	18	TGTGCCACCAGCAGAGATCTCGAGTTGGGACTAGACCGGTACGAGCAGTACTTC	CATSRDLELGLDRYEQYF
TRBV5-6	TRBJ1-4	.	13	TGTGCCAGCAGCTTTGGTCAGGGGCAAAAACTGTTTTTT	CASSFGQGQKLFF
TRBV25-1	TRBJ1-1	TRBD1	14	TGTGCCAGCAGTGAGACAGGGGGGAACACTGAAGCTTTCTTT	CASSETGGNTEAFF
TRBV6-6	TRBJ2-3	TRBD2	13	TGTGCCAGCCGCAGGGAGGGGCCAGATACGCAGTATTTT	CASRREGPDTQYF
TRBV29-1	TRBJ2-5	.	15	TGCAGCGTTGGGCAGGAGTCGGGTAGGGGAGAGACCCAGTACTTC	CSVGQESGRGETQYF
TRBV25-1	TRBJ1-2	TRBD1	15	TGTGCCAGCAGTGGAGGACAGGGGCGATTCTATGGCTACACCTTC	CASSGGQGRFYGYTF
TRBV7-3	TRBJ2-7	.	13	TGTGCCAGCAGCTTAGCGGGGCTGACGGAGCAGTACTTC	CASSLAGLTEQYF
TRBV19	TRBJ2-7	TRBD1	14	TGTGCCAGTAGTATAGGAGCGACAGGGGCCGAGCAGTACTTC	CASSIGATGAEQYF
TRBV30	TRBJ1-2	TRBD1	12	TGTGCCTGGACAGGGGGCCTCTATGGCTACACCTTC	CAWTGGLYGYTF